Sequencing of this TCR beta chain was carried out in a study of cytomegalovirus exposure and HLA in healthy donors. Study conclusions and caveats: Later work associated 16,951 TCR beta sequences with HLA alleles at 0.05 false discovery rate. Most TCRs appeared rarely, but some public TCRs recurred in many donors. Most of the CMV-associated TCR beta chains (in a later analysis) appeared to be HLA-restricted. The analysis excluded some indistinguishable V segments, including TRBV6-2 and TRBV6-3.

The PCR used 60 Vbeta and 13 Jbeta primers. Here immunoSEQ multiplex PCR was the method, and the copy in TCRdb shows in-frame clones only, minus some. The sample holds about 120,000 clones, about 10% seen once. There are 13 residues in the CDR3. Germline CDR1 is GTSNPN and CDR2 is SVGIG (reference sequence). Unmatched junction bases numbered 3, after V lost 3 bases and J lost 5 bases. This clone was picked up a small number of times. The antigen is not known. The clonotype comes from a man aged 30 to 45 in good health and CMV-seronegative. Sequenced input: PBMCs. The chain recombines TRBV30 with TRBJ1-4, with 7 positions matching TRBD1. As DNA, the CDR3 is TGTGCCTGGAGCCGACAGGGAAATGAAAAACTGTTTTTT. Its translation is CAWSRQGNEKLFF.